One sample yielded the 10 T cell receptor beta chains listed below, sequenced in a study of PD-L1 blockade in urothelial cancer. Sequencing used immunoSEQ multiplex PCR; TCRdb keeps in-frame clones, though not all of them. The table lists around 130,000 clones, approximately 84% of them singletons. The time point here: pretreatment peripheral blood. The sample in question was PBMCs, obtained around atezolizumab (anti-PD-L1) treatment. All receptors come from a man aged 50 to 59 with urothelial cancer.

The chain employs TRBV2 and TRBJ2-7; 8 bases map to TRBD1. V lost 6 bases and J lost 7; bases outside the gene matches: 11. CDR3 size: 14 residues. Germline V gives CDR1 SNHLY, CDR2 FYNNEI. This chain's CDR3 is CASSQDRVGGEQYF. The CDR3 nucleotides read TGTGCCAGCAGCCAGGACAGGGTTGGAGGGGAGCAGTACTTC.

The rearrangement uses TRBV10-3 and TRBJ2-1, with D possibly matching TRBD2 (5 bases). Trimming took off 7 bases at V and 5 bases at J, with 9 bases between the two ends. The CDR3 has 12 residues. The germline gives CDR1 ENHRY, CDR2 SYGVKD. CDR3: CAIKTRDNEQFF. Here the CDR3 DNA reads TGTGCCATCAAAACTAGGGACAATGAGCAGTTCTTC.

The chain uses TRBV4-2 and TRBJ2-7; D is unclear. V gave up 4 bases and J gave up 2 bases, with 12 bases separating them. The CDR3 contains 14 residues. Germline CDR1 and CDR2: LGHNA and YNFKEQ. The CDR3 loop is CASSLGIEAYEQYF. CDR3 DNA: TGTGCCAGCAGCCTTGGCATCGAGGCCTACGAGCAGTACTTC.

V and J are TRBV18 and TRBJ1-1; 7 bases agree with TRBD1. The CDR3 sequence is 15 residues long. Germline loops: CDR1 KGHSH, CDR2 LQKENI. After removal of 3 bases from V and 2 bases from J, the junction contained 6 bases not matched to a gene. CDR3 in DNA: TGTGCCAGCTCACCCCGGGCAGGGGGAAACACTGAAGCTTTCTTT. The encoded protein is CASSPRAGGNTEAFF.

The CDR3 spells CASSLHGYGYTF. CDR3 nucleotides: TGTGCCAGCAGCTTACACGGCTATGGCTACACCTTC. This chain uses TRBV7-9 with TRBJ1-2; D not resolved. V lost 2 bases, J lost 4 bases, and 5 bases lay in between. The CDR3 runs to 12 residues. The germline CDR1 and CDR2 sequences are SEHNR and FQNEAQ (reference sequence).

This clone was detected only once. The chain has TRBV7-2 and TRBJ2-6; D remains unclear. Germline lookup yields CDR1 SGHTA and CDR2 FQGNSA. This CDR3 region has 16 residues. With 3 bases removed from V and 1 base from J, the gap between germline ends came to 10 bases. The CDR3 coding sequence is TGTGCCAGCAGCTTGTCCGAGTCGTCTGGGGCCAACGTCCTGACTTTC. Its translation is CASSLSESSGANVLTF.

This clone showed up just once. This chain connects TRBV28 to TRBJ1-1; 12 bases are shared with TRBD1. Germline CDR1 reads MDHEN; CDR2 reads SYDVKM. This CDR3 is built from 17 residues. The ends lost 5 bases at V and 5 bases at J; junction bases unmatched: 12. In nucleotides, the CDR3 is TGTGCCAGCAGTGCGAGTGGGACAGGGGGCGCACAAACTGAAGCTTTCTTT. It yields the protein CASSASGTGGAQTEAFF. The full variable domain, its missing parts supplied by reference TRBV28 and TRBJ1-1, is DVKVTQSSRYLVKRTGEKVFLECVQDMDHENMFWYRQDPGLGLRLIYFSYDVKMKEKGDIPEGYSVSREKKERFSLILESASTNQTSMYLCASSASGTGGAQTEAFFGQGTRLTVV.

V gene TRBV5-1 combines with J gene TRBJ1-1, with D possibly being TRBD1 (6 bases). Trimming cost V 2 bases and J 1 base, with 12 bases left between them. This CDR3 is 15 amino acids long. Germline V CDR1 and CDR2: SGHRS, YFSETQ. The CDR3 DNA reads as TGCGCCAGCAGCTTACAGGGCACAGAGAACACTGAAGCTTTCTTT. It codes for CASSLQGTENTEAFF.

The rearrangement uses TRBV28 and TRBJ2-2; D is uncertain. CDR1 is MDHEN and CDR2 is SYDVKM in the germline V gene. Trimming shortened V by 5 bases and J by 1 base, and 2 bases separated the two germline ends. The CDR3 has 12 residues. The DNA of the CDR3 is TGTGCCAGCAGTCAGAACACCGGGGAGCTGTTTTTT. As protein: CASSQNTGELFF.

This clone was counted a single time. The chain couples TRBV6-1 to TRBJ2-7; D not resolved. V lost 1 base to trimming and J lost 3 bases, with 13 bases between them. Germline V gives CDR1 MNHNS, CDR2 SASEGT. This CDR3 contains 15 residues. CDR3 protein: CASSEGFGPFYEQYF. CDR3 nucleotide sequence: TGTGCCAGCAGTGAAGGATTTGGGCCGTTCTACGAGCAGTACTTC.